The 22 T cell receptor beta chains listed next were all sequenced from one sample in a study of T-cell reconstitution after alpha-beta-depleted transplantation in children. Preparation of the TCRbeta library involved a method that used unique molecular identifiers. Each CDR3 protein is one row after TCRdb ran MiXCR on the PCR reads. The sample lists about 980,000 distinct CDR3 sequences, around 30% seen once, with more than 25% in the top ten. The sample here was PBMCs, mostly from graft donor cells, taken 360 days after TCRalphabeta/CD19-depleted stem cell transplant. The receptors were gathered from a boy in the first two years of life who had a stem cell transplant for SCID, so the T cells may come from the graft donor.

A few counts support this clonotype. J is TRBJ2-5 and V is TRBV24-1, with D possibly matching TRBD2 (7 bases). Germline-derived CDR1 and CDR2 are KGHDR and SFDVKD. CDR3 length: 15 residues. Trimming left V 11 bases short and J 0 bases short, with 18 bases between. The CDR3 reads CASAPGGTHQETQYF. The CDR3 nucleotides are TGTGCCAGCGCTCCGGGGGGCACACACCAAGAGACCCAGTACTTC.

This clonotype was seen more than once but under ten times. The rearrangement links TRBV29-1 to TRBJ2-5; D gene uncertain. V gave up 2 bases and J gave up 7 bases, with 8 bases separating them. The CDR3 sequence is 11 residues long. From germline, CDR1 is SQVTM and CDR2 ANQGSEA. The CDR3 spells CSVESLRTQYF. The DNA of the CDR3 is TGCAGCGTTGAAAGCCTCCGGACCCAGTACTTC.

The sample holds one count of this clonotype. The chain recombines TRBV7-9 with TRBJ1-4, with D possibly matching TRBD1 (5 bases). Looked up from germline, CDR1 is SEHNR and CDR2 is FQNEAQ (reference sequence). The CDR3 is made up of 15 amino acids. V was pared by 3 bases and J by 6 bases, with 14 bases between. Here the CDR3 reads CASSFPRDGHEKLFF. In DNA form, the CDR3 reads TGTGCCAGCAGCTTTCCCCGGGACGGCCATGAAAAACTGTTTTTT.

This clonotype was picked up a small number of times. This sequence joins TRBV7-2 and TRBJ1-5; 7 nucleotides line up with TRBD1. Losses at the gene ends were 0 bases for V and 5 bases for J; bases not matched to a gene: 10. The CDR3 has 17 amino acids. Germline CDR1 SGHTA, CDR2 FQGNSA. For the CDR3, the DNA is TGTGCCAGCAGCTTAGCCCTCTTACCAGGGGGTGATCAGCCCCAGCATTTT. As protein: CASSLALLPGGDQPQHF.

The CDR3 DNA reads TGCAGTGCTAGAGATCAGGACAGGGGTTATCAGCCCCAGCATTTT. Residues: CSARDQDRGYQPQHF. The chain recombines TRBV20-1 with TRBJ1-5, with 9 bases aligning to TRBD1. V trimming: 0 bases; J trimming: 5 bases; junction bases outside the gene matches: 5. This CDR3 is 15 amino acids long. Germline V gives CDR1 DFQATT, CDR2 SNEGSKA (reference sequence).

CDR3 amino acids: CASSLAPRGIQYF. The CDR3 coding sequence is TGCGCCAGCAGCCTGGCTCCCCGCGGCATTCAGTACTTC. The chain carries TRBV4-3 and TRBJ2-4, with D uncertain. The CDR3 sequence is 13 residues long. CDR1 is LGHNA, CDR2 YSLEER, per germline. The V end lost 4 bases, the J end lost 9 bases, and 13 bases lay between the germline ends.

The J gene is TRBJ2-2, the V gene TRBV11-2; 12 nucleotides agree with TRBD2. Trimming at V came to 1 base and at J to 5 bases, leaving 8 bases not matched to a gene. Germline CDR1 SGHAT, CDR2 FQNNGV. CDR3 length: 18 residues. CDR3 DNA sequence: TGTGCCAGCAGCTTAGTTTTGGTCGGACTAGCGGGGACCGGGGAGCTGTTTTTT. It is translated as CASSLVLVGLAGTGELFF.

For the CDR3, the DNA is TGCAGTGCTAGAGATGAAGGCGGGGTCCAAGAGACCCAGTACTTC. Protein sequence: CSARDEGGVQETQYF. The chain uses TRBV20-1 and TRBJ2-5; tentative D call: TRBD2 (6 bases). This CDR3 has 15 residues. Germline lookup yields CDR1 DFQATT and CDR2 SNEGSKA (reference sequence). V was pared by 0 bases and J by 1 base, with 12 bases between.

This clonotype came up once. V gene TRBV5-4 combines with J gene TRBJ2-5, with D possibly called TRBD1 or TRBD2 (5 bases each). The CDR3 has 15 residues. Germline CDR1 reads SGHNT; CDR2 reads YYREEE (reference sequence). V was cut by 1 base and J by 5 bases, with 15 bases left in between. CDR3 region: CASSLLFGAGETQYF. The CDR3 coding sequence is TGTGCCAGCAGCTTGTTGTTCGGGGCTGGGGAGACCCAGTACTTC.

The genes are TRBV28 and TRBJ2-7; a possible D gene is TRBD1 (6 bases). V gave up 6 bases and J gave up 3 bases, with 15 bases separating them. Germline V lookup: CDR1 MDHEN, CDR2 SYDVKM. The CDR3 has 14 residues. CDR3 sequence reads: CASSLNRVLYEQYF. The DNA of the CDR3 is TGTGCCAGCAGCCTAAACAGGGTCCTCTACGAGCAGTACTTC.

The chain links TRBV7-8 to TRBJ1-4; tentatively, D is TRBD1 (5 bases). The V end lost 1 base, the J end lost 7 bases, and 19 bases lay between the germline ends. The CDR3 loop spans 17 amino acids. Germline V CDR1 and CDR2: SGHVS, FQNEAQ. The CDR3 DNA reads TGTGCCAGCAGCTTAGTCCCTGCAGGGCGACTCGTTGAAAAACTGTTTTTT. Residues: CASSLVPAGRLVEKLFF.

The chain couples TRBV4-2 to TRBJ2-7; 13 bases agree with TRBD2. In germline, CDR1 is LGHNA, CDR2 YNFKEQ. This CDR3 is 15 amino acids long. The V gene end was trimmed by 4 bases and the J gene end by 5 bases; junction bases not matched to a gene: 5. The CDR3 DNA sequence: TGTGCCAGCAGCCTCACTAGCGGGGGGGCTAACGAGCAGTACTTC. Protein product: CASSLTSGGANEQYF.

The V gene is TRBV4-2, the J gene TRBJ1-2, with a possible D match to TRBD1 (6 bases). The germline V and J ends were trimmed by 0 bases and 5 bases, with 13 bases remaining between them. Germline CDR1 LGHNA, CDR2 YNFKEQ. The CDR3 covers 15 residues. The CDR3, as DNA: TGTGCCAGCAGCCAAGAACACGGGGGGCTTTATGGCTACACCTTC. This encodes CASSQEHGGLYGYTF.

V is TRBV27 and J is TRBJ2-7; the D gene is possibly TRBD1 (6 bases). The germline CDR1 and CDR2 sequences are MNHEY and SMNVEV (reference sequence). The CDR3 length is 14 residues. Deletions cut 4 bases from V and 0 bases from J, with 10 bases between. CDR3 sequence reads: CASSWGQYSYEQYF. CDR3 sequence (DNA): TGTGCCAGCAGTTGGGGGCAGTACTCCTACGAGCAGTACTTC.

The chain couples TRBV12-3 or TRBV12-4 to TRBJ1-5; D unresolved. This CDR3 has 15 amino acids. Trimming removed 2 bases at V and 6 bases at J, with 14 bases between. The CDR3 region is CASSLYSTVIQPQHF. For the CDR3, the DNA is TGTGCCAGCAGTTTATATAGTACAGTAATTCAGCCCCAGCATTTT.

This clonotype was seen more than once but under ten times. The J gene is TRBJ2-7, the V gene TRBV9, with D tentatively TRBD1 or TRBD2 (5 bases each). The germline V gene encodes CDR1 SGDLS and CDR2 YYNGEE. V was trimmed by 3 bases and J by 5 bases, leaving 15 bases between them. The CDR3 totals 14 residues. The CDR3 reads CASSALFGGNEQYF. CDR3 in DNA: TGTGCCAGCAGCGCTTTGTTTGGGGGAAACGAGCAGTACTTC.

V usage is TRBV27 and J usage is TRBJ2-1; 8 positions agree with TRBD2. The CDR3 sequence is 16 residues long. V dropped 8 bases and J dropped 2; count of bases not matched to a gene: 11. The germline gives CDR1 MNHEY, CDR2 SMNVEV (reference sequence). In nucleotides, the CDR3 is TGTGCCAGCGGCCGCGAACGGGGGGGGACCTACAATGAGCAGTTCTTC. This sequence encodes CASGRERGGTYNEQFF.

This clonotype occurred a few times. This sequence joins TRBV20-1 and TRBJ2-1, with D perhaps matching TRBD1 (6 bases). The CDR3 sequence is 15 residues long. In germline, CDR1 is DFQATT, CDR2 SNEGSKA (reference sequence). The germline V and J ends were trimmed by 5 bases and 3 bases, with 17 bases remaining between them. CDR3 in amino acids: CSARVTGRLYNEQFF. CDR3 nucleotide sequence: TGCAGTGCTCGAGTGACAGGTAGACTCTACAATGAGCAGTTCTTC.

This CDR3 reads CASSPSEGFTEAFF. CDR3 bases: TGTGCCAGCTCACCATCCGAGGGTTTTACTGAAGCTTTCTTT. This chain links TRBV18 with TRBJ1-1, with D hard to call. The V gene lost 2 bases and the J gene lost 5 bases, with 12 bases spanning the gap. From germline, CDR1 is KGHSH and CDR2 LQKENI. The CDR3 length is 14 residues.

This clonotype occurred a few times. The chain links TRBV15 to TRBJ2-7; D is ambiguous. CDR1 is LNHNV, CDR2 YYDKDF, per germline (reference sequence). The CDR3 has 13 amino acids. V lost 1 base and J 4 bases, leaving 8 bases between the germline ends. The CDR3 sequence: CATSRAGPYEQYF. The CDR3 nucleotides are TGTGCCACCAGCAGAGCCGGGCCATACGAGCAGTACTTC.

The chain is built from TRBV7-2 and TRBJ2-3, with 7 nucleotides matching TRBD1. The CDR3 covers 14 residues. With 5 bases clipped from V and 7 bases from J, the junction kept 9 bases outside the gene matches. Germline CDR1 SGHTA, CDR2 FQGNSA. The CDR3 loop is CASSPATTGNTQYF. DNA of the CDR3: TGTGCCAGCAGCCCGGCGACGACAGGGAATACGCAGTATTTT.

CDR3 sequence (DNA): TGCGCCAGCAGCCAAGACATCGGGCAGCTCCTCTACGAGCAGTACTTC. Translation gives CASSQDIGQLLYEQYF. V is TRBV4-1 and J is TRBJ2-7; D remains ambiguous. Germline V gene lookup returns CDR1 MGHRA and CDR2 YSYEKL. The V end lost 0 bases, the J end lost 3 bases, and 15 bases lay between the germline ends. CDR3 length equals 16 residues.